The rows below give T cell receptor beta chains drawn from one sample of a study of blood T cell repertoires in COVID-19. Some clones are missing from TCRdb's copy, which holds only in-frame ones; the method was immunoSEQ multiplex PCR. The repertoire holds approximately 70,000 clones, with around 84% as singletons. The sample comprised peripheral blood. These receptors originate from a man aged 70 or older with active or convalescent COVID-19. Both conserved end residues are part of each CDR3. A D gene is named only where the DNA matches it firmly. For some rows the clone size is stated as once, few or many, or as a class when expanded; others skip it.

V	J	D	length	size	CDR3	DNA
TRBV7-6	TRBJ2-1	TRBD1	16	NA	CASSLAGDRGRVEQFF	TGTGCCAGCAGCTTAGCGGGGGACAGGGGGCGGGTTGAGCAGTTCTTC
TRBV5-1	TRBJ2-1	TRBD1	16	NA	CASSLTGGSSYNEQFF	TGCGCCAGCAGCTTAACAGGGGGGAGCTCCTACAATGAGCAGTTCTTC
TRBV30	TRBJ1-3	NA	13	NA	CAWSTQGGNTIYF	TGTGCCTGGAGTACACAGGGTGGAAACACCATATATTTT
TRBV13	TRBJ1-1	NA	13	NA	CASSPQGNTEAFF	TGTGCCAGCAGCCCACAGGGGAACACTGAAGCTTTCTTT
TRBV5-8	TRBJ2-2	NA	17	NA	CASSLRPGQVNTGELFF	TGTGCCAGCAGCCTCCGTCCGGGACAAGTGAACACCGGGGAGCTGTTTTTT
TRBV7-9	TRBJ2-1	NA	15	NA	CASSPQGVQANEQFF	TGTGCCAGCAGCCCCCAGGGTGTTCAGGCCAATGAGCAGTTCTTC
TRBV7-2	TRBJ2-1	TRBD1	14	once	CASSRPGQHNEQFF	TGTGCCAGCAGTCGACCGGGACAGCACAATGAGCAGTTCTTC
TRBV12-3/TRBV12-4	TRBJ1-5	NA	13	NA	CASTLNSNQPQHF	TGTGCCAGCACACTTAATAGCAATCAGCCCCAGCATTTT
TRBV5-1	TRBJ1-1	NA	13	NA	CASNGQFNTEAFF	TGCGCCAGCAACGGACAGTTCAACACTGAAGCTTTCTTT
TRBV9	TRBJ2-5	TRBD2	14	few	CASSVGGGKETQYF	TGTGCCAGCAGCGTAGGGGGAGGGAAAGAGACCCAGTACTTC
TRBV6-4	TRBJ2-2	TRBD2	15	NA	CASSASGGNTGELFF	TGTGCCAGCAGCGCTAGCGGGGGCAACACCGGGGAGCTGTTTTTT
TRBV29-1	TRBJ1-1	NA	13	NA	CSVEYGTGVEAFF	TGCAGCGTTGAGTATGGGACGGGAGTTGAAGCTTTCTTT
TRBV5-1	TRBJ2-1	TRBD1	16	NA	CASSLPPGRGRGEQFF	TGCGCCAGCAGCTTGCCCCCCGGCAGGGGGAGAGGTGAGCAGTTCTTC
TRBV30	TRBJ1-2	NA	11	NA	CAWERGLNYTF	TGTGCCTGGGAGCGGGGGTTAAACTACACCTTC
TRBV27	TRBJ1-1	NA	14	NA	CASSYRDSYTEAFF	TGTGCCAGCAGTTACAGGGATAGTTACACTGAAGCTTTCTTT
TRBV7-9	TRBJ2-5	NA	15	NA	CASSLSAGRSETQYF	TGTGCCAGCAGCTTATCTGCAGGGCGATCGGAGACCCAGTACTTC
TRBV7-9	TRBJ2-7	NA	14	once	CASSLGQISYEQYF	TGTGCCAGCAGCTTAGGACAGATCTCCTACGAGCAGTACTTC
TRBV6-1	TRBJ1-5	NA	18	NA	CASSETGRGPYSNQPQHF	TGTGCCAGCAGTGAAACGGGCAGGGGCCCTTATAGCAATCAGCCCCAGCATTTT
TRBV28	TRBJ1-6	NA	14	few	CASSLTGLESPLHF	TGTGCCAGCAGTTTAACAGGGCTTGAGTCACCCCTCCACTTT
TRBV5-4	TRBJ2-5	TRBD1	14	NA	CASSFRQGEETQYF	TGTGCCAGCAGCTTCAGGCAGGGGGAAGAGACCCAGTACTTC
TRBV28	TRBJ1-5	NA	18	NA	CASSQIPGGVIGNQPQHF	TGTGCCAGCTCTCAAATTCCTGGGGGGGTCATAGGCAATCAGCCCCAGCATTTT
TRBV11-2	TRBJ1-6	NA	17	NA	CASSDWDKSSYNSPLHF	TGTGCCAGCAGCGACTGGGACAAGAGCTCCTATAATTCACCCCTCCACTTT
TRBV20-1	TRBJ1-1	TRBD1	14	NA	CSASGTGVNTEAFF	TGCAGTGCTAGTGGGACAGGAGTGAACACTGAAGCTTTCTTT
TRBV7-2	TRBJ2-3	TRBD2	15	NA	CASSLGGRSPDTQYF	TGTGCCAGCAGTTTAGGCGGGAGGTCCCCAGATACGCAGTATTTT
TRBV4-1	TRBJ2-2	NA	13	NA	CASSPFNGGELFF	TGCGCCAGCAGCCCCTTCAACGGCGGGGAGCTGTTTTTT
TRBV27	TRBJ1-2	NA	14	once	CASRPGRVVNGYTF	TGTGCCAGCAGGCCGGGGAGGGTTGTAAATGGCTACACCTTC
TRBV6-5	TRBJ1-4	NA	14	few	CASSRQAIGEKLFF	TGTGCCAGCAGTAGACAGGCTATCGGTGAAAAACTGTTTTTT
TRBV5-6	TRBJ2-7	NA	14	NA	CASSWGDSLNEQYF	TGTGCCAGCAGCTGGGGGGACAGCCTAAACGAGCAGTACTTC
TRBV2	TRBJ1-2	NA	13	NA	CASEGLYNYGYTF	TGTGCCAGCGAGGGACTGTACAACTATGGCTACACCTTC
TRBV11-2	TRBJ2-5	TRBD1	14	NA	CASSPGTVQETQYF	TGTGCCAGCAGCCCCGGGACAGTTCAAGAGACCCAGTACTTC
TRBV7-2	TRBJ1-5	TRBD1	16	NA	CASSLASGGNNQPQHF	TGTGCCAGCAGCTTAGCGTCAGGGGGGAACAATCAGCCCCAGCATTTT
TRBV9	TRBJ1-2	NA	15	NA	CASSALGGASDGYTF	TGTGCCAGCAGCGCCCTCGGAGGGGCGAGCGATGGCTACACCTTC
TRBV5-1	TRBJ2-3	TRBD2	18	NA	CASSPGLAGGGYTDTQYF	TGCGCCAGCAGCCCTGGCCTAGCGGGAGGGGGCTACACAGATACGCAGTATTTT
TRBV4-1	TRBJ1-4	NA	15	NA	CASSPETVANEKLFF	TGCGCCAGCAGCCCCGAGACAGTCGCCAATGAAAAACTGTTTTTT
TRBV28	TRBJ1-1	NA	15	NA	CASSLAGDLNTEAFF	TGTGCCAGCAGTTTAGCGGGGGATCTGAACACTGAAGCTTTCTTT
TRBV10-3	TRBJ1-4	NA	13	NA	CAISESLNEKLFF	TGTGCCATCAGTGAATCACTTAATGAAAAACTGTTTTTT
TRBV5-6	TRBJ1-2	NA	10	NA	CASGRGGYTF	TGTGCCAGCGGAAGAGGAGGCTACACCTTC
TRBV10-2	TRBJ2-3	NA	14	NA	CASSIAGKTDTQYF	TGCGCCAGCAGTATCGCGGGAAAGACAGATACGCAGTATTTT
TRBV29-1	TRBJ2-2	TRBD2	14	NA	CSVREGGLAGELFF	TGCAGCGTGAGGGAGGGTGGTTTGGCCGGGGAGCTGTTTTTT
TRBV4-3	TRBJ2-2	TRBD1	14	NA	CASSQVIGQGVMFF	TGCGCCAGCAGCCAAGTTATCGGACAGGGGGTAATGTTTTTT
TRBV28	TRBJ2-4	NA	15	NA	CASSPPGLAKNIQYF	TGTGCCAGCAGTCCACCGGGACTAGCCAAAAACATTCAGTACTTC
TRBV5-5	TRBJ1-1	TRBD1	17	NA	CASSSRLDRGRETEAFF	TGTGCCAGCAGCTCGCGCCTGGACAGGGGGAGGGAGACTGAAGCTTTCTTT
TRBV12-3/TRBV12-4	TRBJ2-5	NA	11	NA	CASSLSGTQYF	TGTGCCAGCAGTTTATCCGGGACCCAGTACTTC
TRBV19	TRBJ1-2	TRBD1	14	few	CASRRTGANYGYTF	TGTGCCAGTAGGCGGACAGGAGCTAACTATGGCTACACCTTC
TRBV5-8	TRBJ1-1	TRBD1	14	NA	CASSSQGGNTEAFF	TGTGCCAGCAGCTCGCAGGGGGGGAACACTGAAGCTTTCTTT
TRBV27	TRBJ1-1	TRBD1	15	NA	CASKFTGGMNTEAFF	TGTGCCAGCAAGTTTACAGGGGGCATGAACACTGAAGCTTTCTTT
TRBV27	TRBJ1-6	NA	16	NA	CASSFTPGAYNSPLHF	TGTGCCAGCAGTTTCACTCCAGGGGCCTATAATTCACCCCTCCACTTT
TRBV5-1	TRBJ2-4	TRBD2	15	NA	CASSLTSGMENIQYF	TGCGCCAGCAGCTTGACTAGCGGGATGGAAAACATTCAGTACTTC
TRBV9	TRBJ2-1	TRBD1	15	NA	CASSLGQGLGNEQFF	TGTGCCAGCAGCCTGGGACAGGGGTTGGGCAATGAGCAGTTCTTC
TRBV13	TRBJ1-1	TRBD1	15	NA	CASSLRGGVRTEAFF	TGTGCCAGCAGCTTGAGAGGGGGCGTAAGGACTGAAGCTTTCTTT
TRBV9	TRBJ2-1	TRBD1	15	few	CASSGSGTGGNEQFF	TGTGCCAGCAGCGGATCCGGGACAGGGGGCAATGAGCAGTTCTTC
TRBV5-1	TRBJ1-4	NA	15	NA	CASSPQGWANEKLFF	TGCGCCAGCAGCCCGCAGGGGTGGGCTAATGAAAAACTGTTTTTT
TRBV6-5	TRBJ2-7	TRBD2	15	once	CASTLAGEGIYEQYF	TGTGCCAGCACCTTAGCGGGAGAGGGGATCTACGAGCAGTACTTC
TRBV11-1	TRBJ1-5	NA	13	NA	CASSLNNDQPQHF	TGTGCCAGCAGCTTAAACAACGATCAGCCCCAGCATTTT
TRBV6-6	TRBJ1-5	TRBD1	15	NA	CASSYSSQGNQPQHF	TGTGCCAGCAGTTACTCGTCACAGGGGAATCAGCCCCAGCATTTT